The rows below give T cell receptor beta chains drawn from one sample of a study of shared clonotypes between healthy human individuals. Assay used: immunoSEQ multiplex PCR; TCRdb lists only in-frame clones, some missing. The data contain approximately 640,000 clones, about two thirds of them singletons. The sequencing sample was made of memory CD4+ T cells sorted from blood. The source is a woman aged 30 to 39 in good health. Both conserved end residues are part of each CDR3. A D gene is named only where the DNA matches it firmly. Size values are once, few and many counts, or a class for expanded clones, and some rows have none.

clone_size d_call j_call v_call cdr3_nt cdr3_aa
. TRBD2 TRBJ2-1 TRBV5-4 TGTGCCAGCAGCCCAGGGACTAGCGGGAGGGGGGTTAATGAGCAGTTCTTC CASSPGTSGRGVNEQFF
. . TRBJ1-1 TRBV15 TGTGCCACCAGCAGAGTAAGGCAATTGGAGGGGAACACTGAAGCTTTCTTT CATSRVRQLEGNTEAFF
. . TRBJ2-1 TRBV5-1 TGCGCCAGCAGCGCCCGGGTTGAGCAGTTCTTC CASSARVEQFF
. . TRBJ2-5 TRBV2 TGTGCCAGCACCCTACAAGAGACCCAGTACTTC CASTLQETQYF
. . TRBJ2-4 TRBV21-1 TGTGCCAGCAGCTTTCGATGGACCGACCTAGCCAAAAACATTCAGTACTTC CASSFRWTDLAKNIQYF
many TRBD1 TRBJ1-4 TRBV6-5 TGTGCCAGCAGTTACACACGACAGGGGGCGCGGGAAAAACTGTTTTTT CASSYTRQGAREKLFF
few TRBD1 TRBJ1-6 TRBV18 TGTGCCAGCTCACCACAGGGGGCTAATTCACCCCTCCACTTT CASSPQGANSPLHF
. . TRBJ2-7 TRBV4-2 TGTGCCAGCAGCCAAGATGGGGGGAAGCCCTACGAGCAGTACTTC CASSQDGGKPYEQYF
. . TRBJ2-3 TRBV5-4 TGTGCCAGCAGCTCGGCTGCCTACACAGATACGCAGTATTTT CASSSAAYTDTQYF
. . TRBJ2-3 TRBV28 TGTGCCAGCAGCCTCCAGGGGAGGAGTGGAGATACGCAGTATTTT CASSLQGRSGDTQYF
. . TRBJ2-6 TRBV28 TGTGCCAGCAGTTTTTGGCGAAATACTGGGGCCAACGTCCTGACTTTC CASSFWRNTGANVLTF
. . TRBJ1-1 TRBV29-1 TGCAGCGTGAGCCTCGGGACGGTATACACTGAAGCTTTCTTT CSVSLGTVYTEAFF
. . TRBJ1-3 TRBV18 TGTGCCAGCTCACCAGCGGACTGGAGCTCTGGAAACACCATATATTTT CASSPADWSSGNTIYF
. TRBD1 TRBJ1-5 TRBV6-1 TGTGCCAGCAGTGACGGGACAGGGAATCGCAATCAGCCCCAGCATTTT CASSDGTGNRNQPQHF
. TRBD2 TRBJ2-1 TRBV9 TGTGCCAGCAGCCCGGGACTAGCGGGAGTTTACAATGAGCAGTTCTTC CASSPGLAGVYNEQFF
. . TRBJ2-1 TRBV5-1 TGCGCCAGCAGCACGGACTCGAGCTCCTACAATGAGCAGTTCTTC CASSTDSSSYNEQFF
. . TRBJ2-6 TRBV5-8 TGTGCCAGCAGTGCTGGGGTCCGTCTGGGTCGGGCCAACGTCCTGACTTTC CASSAGVRLGRANVLTF
. TRBD2 TRBJ2-1 TRBV5-1 TGCGCCAGCGCGGGGGACTGGGGCGCGCAGCAGTTCTTC CASAGDWGAQQFF
. . TRBJ1-2 TRBV2 TGTGCCAGCAGCCCCGGGGCGGACTATGGCTACACCTTC CASSPGADYGYTF
. TRBD2 TRBJ2-5 TRBV25-1 TGTGCCAGCAGTGAGGGACTAGCGGAAGAGACCCAGTACTTC CASSEGLAEETQYF
. . TRBJ2-3 TRBV6-5 TGTGCCAGCACCTCCACACGCGATACGCAGTATTTT CASTSTRDTQYF
few TRBD1 TRBJ2-1 TRBV7-2 TGTGCCAGCAGCCAGGCGGGGACAGGGGCTGACAATGAGCAGTTCTTC CASSQAGTGADNEQFF
. . TRBJ1-2 TRBV5-1 TGCGCCAGCCGCAGCGGGGGCTACTATGGCTACACCTTC CASRSGGYYGYTF
. . TRBJ1-1 TRBV6-5 TGTGCCAGCAGTACCCCGGGACGGATTAACACTGAAGCTTTCTTT CASSTPGRINTEAFF
. . TRBJ2-2 TRBV19 TGTGCCAGCAATGACTGGCGGGCCGGGGAGCTGTTTTTT CASNDWRAGELFF
. . TRBJ2-3 TRBV5-1 TGCGCCAGCAGCTTGGTTAGCGGTAACACAGATACGCAGTATTTT CASSLVSGNTDTQYF
few TRBD1 TRBJ2-5 TRBV7-7 TGTGCCAGCAGCCCACAGGGGGTAGCGACCCAGTACTTC CASSPQGVATQYF
. TRBD2 TRBJ2-7 TRBV6-4 TGTGCCAGCAGTGGCGGACTAGCTCCGCAGTACTTC CASSGGLAPQYF
. TRBD2 TRBJ2-1 TRBV5-1 TGCGCCAGCAGCTCCTTGCGGGAGGGATACAATGAGCAGTTCTTC CASSSLREGYNEQFF
. . TRBJ2-7 TRBV14 TGCGCCAGCAGCCAAGACCGGGGAGGGGGCGCCGAGCAGTACTTC CASSQDRGGGAEQYF
. TRBD2 TRBJ2-1 TRBV19 TGTGCCAGTAGTACCCTGGTGTACCGGGAGGGCCCTAATGAGCAGTTCTTC CASSTLVYREGPNEQFF
. . TRBJ2-1 TRBV19 TGTGCCGTCTCTACTCCGGGCCCGGGTTACAATGAGCAGTTCTTC CAVSTPGPGYNEQFF
. . TRBJ1-3 TRBV7-3 TGTGCCAGCAGCTTAACCTCCTCTGGAAACACCATATATTTT CASSLTSSGNTIYF
. . TRBJ1-1 TRBV18 TGTGCCAGCTCACCAGGGGGAGCAAACACTGAAGCTTTCTTT CASSPGGANTEAFF
. . TRBJ2-7 TRBV11-3 TGTGCCAGCAGTCCGGGACCGATGGACTCCGAGCAGTACTTC CASSPGPMDSEQYF
. TRBD2 TRBJ2-3 TRBV2 TGTGCCAGCAGACCGCCCGGGACTAGGGTGCAGTATTTT CASRPPGTRVQYF
. TRBD1 TRBJ2-5 TRBV11-2 TGTGCCAGCAGTCAGGGGGCGTGGAAGGCGGTAGCGGAAGAGACCCAGTACTTC CASSQGAWKAVAEETQYF
. TRBD2 TRBJ2-1 TRBV27 TGTGCCAGCAGTTTACGGGGAGGGATCTCCTACAATGAGCAGTTCTTC CASSLRGGISYNEQFF
. . TRBJ2-6 TRBV7-9 TGTGCCAGCAGCTTATTCTCCTCTGGGGCCAACGTCCTGACTTTC CASSLFSSGANVLTF
. . TRBJ2-2 TRBV19 TGTGCCACCCAAGGGTTCGGGTTTACCGGGGAGCTGTTTTTT CATQGFGFTGELFF
. . TRBJ1-1 TRBV5-1 TGCGCCAGCAGCCCTGACCGTTCCGGAGAAGCTTTCTTT CASSPDRSGEAFF
. . TRBJ1-4 TRBV30 TGTGCCTGGAGTGTCCGACAGGCTGAAAAACTGTTTTTT CAWSVRQAEKLFF
. . TRBJ2-7 TRBV27 TGTGCCAGCAGTAGAAAACAGGATTTTCCCTACGAGCAGTACTTC CASSRKQDFPYEQYF
. . TRBJ2-7 TRBV5-6 TGTGCCAGCAGCTTTAATCCACGGAAAGCCTACGAGCAGTACTTC CASSFNPRKAYEQYF
. TRBD1 TRBJ2-7 TRBV6-4 TGTGCCAGCAGCCCAGACTGGACAGGTGGTGAGCAGTACTTC CASSPDWTGGEQYF
once . TRBJ1-2 TRBV27 TGTGCCAGCAGTCCCGCAGTCGAAGTTGGCTACACCTTC CASSPAVEVGYTF
. . TRBJ2-3 TRBV2 TGTGCCAGCAGTGAATCCCCAGGAAAAGATACGCAGTATTTT CASSESPGKDTQYF
. . TRBJ1-3 TRBV6-1 TGTGCCAGCACGTATGGAGCCCTGGGGGGAAACACCATATATTTT CASTYGALGGNTIYF
. . TRBJ2-7 TRBV28 TGTGCCAGCAGTTTAGGAAACTCGGGGGAGCGAAGGTACGAGCAGTACTTC CASSLGNSGERRYEQYF
few TRBD1 TRBJ2-2 TRBV4-2 TGTGCCAGCAGCCAAGGGACAGGGACGAACACCGGGGAGCTGTTTTTT CASSQGTGTNTGELFF
. TRBD2 TRBJ2-1 TRBV19 TGTGCCAGTAGTACCCCGGGGGGGGTCAATGAGCAGTTCTTC CASSTPGGVNEQFF
. . TRBJ2-3 TRBV25-1 TGTGCCAGCAGCTTGGGGCACGATACGCAGTATTTT CASSLGHDTQYF